This T cell receptor (beta chain) was sequenced in a study of glioma-infiltrating T cells after dendritic cell vaccination. Study background: Glioblastoma patients came from Phase I and II dendritic cell vaccination trials.

This CDR3 is built from 16 residues. Germline V gene sequence: CDR1 LNHDA, CDR2 SQIVND (reference sequence). V dropped 8 bases and J dropped 1; count of bases not matched to a gene: 8. Fresh-frozen tumor tissue and more than two years of survival data were available for all. Profiled with immunoSEQ multiplex PCR; TCRdb holds only in-frame clones, not every one. This table has under 40,000 clones, 90% to 95% appearing once. The receptor was derived from a human donor with glioblastoma. The source material was blood, sampled before dendritic cell vaccination. The chain employs TRBV19 and TRBJ2-3; TRBD1 agrees at 11 bases. The CDR3 protein is CASRDRGNSGTDTQYF. The CDR3 DNA reads as TGTGCCAGTCGGGACAGGGGGAATTCGGGCACAGATACGCAGTATTTT. Based on the CDR3 plus reference TRBV19 and TRBJ2-3, the full variable domain is DGGITQSPKYLFRKEGQNVTLSCEQNLNHDAMYWYRQDPGQGLRLIYYSQIVNDFQKGDIAEGYSVSREKKESFPLTVTSAQKNPTAFYLCASRDRGNSGTDTQYFGPGTRLTVL.